This record concerns one T cell receptor (beta chain) sequence. Antigen: not known. Germline V lookup: CDR1 ENHRY, CDR2 SYGVKD. V was trimmed by 3 bases and J by 6 bases, leaving 12 bases between them. The CDR3 sequence is 14 residues long. Assay: immunoSEQ multiplex PCR; the TCRdb copy retains only in-frame clones and omits some. The sample records roughly 2,500,000 clones, over 85% being singletons. This specimen comes from a study of shared clonotypes between healthy human individuals. Study-wide context: A few men and a couple of women, aged 18 to 49, were donors.

Notes on the study in general: Incomplete sequencing of sorted subsets was indicated by rarefaction despite large depth.

V is TRBV10-3 and J is TRBJ1-5, with D perhaps TRBD1 (5 bases). The source of this sequence is a man in his late teens or twenties in good health. Some clones in this sample may be carry-over from other donors' samples. Sample: naive CD4+ T cells from PBMCs. Subset indicated: CD45RA+ positively selected. The CDR3 DNA is TGTGCCATCAGTGAATCGGGGCTAGGTCAGCCCCAGCATTTT. Translating gives CAISESGLGQPQHF.